The clone carrying this T cell receptor beta chain was counted ten times or more. Its matching antigen is unknown. Looked up from germline, CDR1 is SQVTM and CDR2 is ANQGSEA. V was shortened by 4 bases and J by 6 bases, with 13 bases between the two germline ends. The CDR3 length is 12 residues. These data originate in a study of identical twins. Study-level results: The conclusions drew on cross-sectional statistical analysis instead of tracking the same donors. Fewer insertions were carried by abundant cord blood beta clonotypes, but none was seen in memory repertoires. Recombination models fit unrelated individuals' TCR alpha sharing but underestimated twins'.

cDNA carried unique molecular identifiers, and a universal primer site was added by template switching. In TCRdb, the 5' RACE reads were re-called with MiXCR into one record per CDR3 protein. The sample contains 500,000 to 700,000 distinct CDR3 sequences, around 7.5% of which appear only once. In addition, the sample was reused for a study of yellow fever vaccine responses in identical twins.

The V gene is TRBV29-1, the J gene TRBJ2-7, with no clear D. Sequencing input: PBMCs. This TCR came from a woman under 30 in good health. In DNA, the CDR3 is TGCAGCGTTGCCTACCTACCCTCCGAGCAGTACTTC. It encodes CSVAYLPSEQYF.